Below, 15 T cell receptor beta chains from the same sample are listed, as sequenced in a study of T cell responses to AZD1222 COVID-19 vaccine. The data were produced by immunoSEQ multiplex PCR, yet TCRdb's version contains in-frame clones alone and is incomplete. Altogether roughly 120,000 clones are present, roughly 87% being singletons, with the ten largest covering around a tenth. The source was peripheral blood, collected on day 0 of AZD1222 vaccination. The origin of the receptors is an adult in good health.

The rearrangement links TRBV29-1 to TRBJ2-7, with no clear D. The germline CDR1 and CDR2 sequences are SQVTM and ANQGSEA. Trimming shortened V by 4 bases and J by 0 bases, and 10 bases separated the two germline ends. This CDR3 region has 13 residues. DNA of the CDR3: TGCAGCGTTGCCACGGAGAACTCCTACGAGCAGTACTTC. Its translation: CSVATENSYEQYF.

The CDR3 bases are TGTGCCAGCAGATCTTTAGCGGGGGGGCACGAGCAGTACTTC. As protein: CASRSLAGGHEQYF. The chain employs TRBV11-2 and TRBJ2-7; 11 nucleotides agree with TRBD2. The CDR3 totals 14 residues. Trimming cost V 6 bases and J 5 bases; bases outside gene matches: 6. Germline CDR1 reads SGHAT; CDR2 reads FQNNGV.

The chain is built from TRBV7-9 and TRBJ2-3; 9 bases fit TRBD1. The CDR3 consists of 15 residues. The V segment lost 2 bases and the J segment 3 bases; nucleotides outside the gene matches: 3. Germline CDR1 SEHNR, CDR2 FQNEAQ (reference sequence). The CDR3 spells CASSLTGGSTDTQYF. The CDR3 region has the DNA TGTGCCAGCAGCTTAACAGGGGGCTCGACAGATACGCAGTATTTT.

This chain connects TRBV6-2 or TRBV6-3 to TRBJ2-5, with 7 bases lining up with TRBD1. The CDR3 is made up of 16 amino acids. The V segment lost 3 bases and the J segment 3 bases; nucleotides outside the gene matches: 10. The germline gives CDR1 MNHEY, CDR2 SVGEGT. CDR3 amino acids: CASSYSRTGREETQYF. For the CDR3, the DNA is TGTGCCAGCAGTTATTCGCGGACAGGCCGAGAAGAGACCCAGTACTTC.

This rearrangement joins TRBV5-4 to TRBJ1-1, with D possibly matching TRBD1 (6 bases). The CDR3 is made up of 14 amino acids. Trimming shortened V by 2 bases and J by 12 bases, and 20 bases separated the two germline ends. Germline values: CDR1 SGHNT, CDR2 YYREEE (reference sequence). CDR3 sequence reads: CASSFGGAGVTPFF. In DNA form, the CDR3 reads TGTGCCAGCAGCTTCGGAGGGGCAGGGGTGACACCTTTCTTT.

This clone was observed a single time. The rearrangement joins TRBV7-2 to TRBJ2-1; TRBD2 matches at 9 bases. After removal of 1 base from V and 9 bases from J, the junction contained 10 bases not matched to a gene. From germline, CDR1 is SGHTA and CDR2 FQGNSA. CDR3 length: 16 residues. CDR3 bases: TGTGCCAGCAGCTTAGGGTCCGTAGCGGGGGAGGGTGAGCAGTTCTTC. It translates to CASSLGSVAGEGEQFF.

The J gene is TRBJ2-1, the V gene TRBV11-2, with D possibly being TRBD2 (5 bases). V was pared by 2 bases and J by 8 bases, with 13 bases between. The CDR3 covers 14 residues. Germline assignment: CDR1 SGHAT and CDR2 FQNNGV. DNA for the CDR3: TGTGCCAGCAGCTTACAACCCGCCGGGGATGAGCAGTTCTTC. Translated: CASSLQPAGDEQFF.

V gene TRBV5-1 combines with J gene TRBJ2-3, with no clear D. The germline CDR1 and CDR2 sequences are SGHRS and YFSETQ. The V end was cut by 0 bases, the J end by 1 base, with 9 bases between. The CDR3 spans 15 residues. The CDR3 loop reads CASSLGLTGTDTQYF. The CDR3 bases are TGCGCCAGCAGCTTGGGCCTGACGGGCACAGATACGCAGTATTTT.

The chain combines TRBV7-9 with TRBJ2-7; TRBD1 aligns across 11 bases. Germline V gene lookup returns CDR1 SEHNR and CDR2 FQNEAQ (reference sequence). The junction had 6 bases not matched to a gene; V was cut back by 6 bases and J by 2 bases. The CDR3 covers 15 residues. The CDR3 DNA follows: TGTGCCAGCAGAAAACCGGGACAGGGGGCCTACGAGCAGTACTTC. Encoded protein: CASRKPGQGAYEQYF. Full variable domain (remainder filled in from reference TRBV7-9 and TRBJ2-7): DTGVSQNPRHKITKRGQNVTFRCDPISEHNRLYWYRQTLGQGPEFLTYFQNEAQLEKSRLLSDRFSAERPKGSFSTLEIQRTEQGDSAMYLCASRKPGQGAYEQYFGPGTRLTVT.

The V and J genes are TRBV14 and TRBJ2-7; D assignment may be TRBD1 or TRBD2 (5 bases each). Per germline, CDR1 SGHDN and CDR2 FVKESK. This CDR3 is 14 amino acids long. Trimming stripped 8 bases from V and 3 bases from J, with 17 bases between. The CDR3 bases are TGTGCCAGCTCCCGGGATCAAGGGGTCTACGAGCAGTACTTC. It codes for CASSRDQGVYEQYF.

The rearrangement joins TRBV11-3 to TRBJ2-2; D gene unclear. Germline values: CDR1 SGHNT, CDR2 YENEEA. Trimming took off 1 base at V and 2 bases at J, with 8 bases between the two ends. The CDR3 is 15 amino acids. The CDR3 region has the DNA TGTGCCAGCAGCTTAGCTGGAGACAACACCGGGGAGCTGTTTTTT. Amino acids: CASSLAGDNTGELFF.

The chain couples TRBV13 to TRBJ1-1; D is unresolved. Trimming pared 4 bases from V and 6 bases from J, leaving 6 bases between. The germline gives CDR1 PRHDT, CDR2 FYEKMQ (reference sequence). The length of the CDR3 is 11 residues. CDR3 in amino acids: CASSSDPEAFF. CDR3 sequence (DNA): TGTGCCAGCAGCTCGGACCCTGAAGCTTTCTTT.

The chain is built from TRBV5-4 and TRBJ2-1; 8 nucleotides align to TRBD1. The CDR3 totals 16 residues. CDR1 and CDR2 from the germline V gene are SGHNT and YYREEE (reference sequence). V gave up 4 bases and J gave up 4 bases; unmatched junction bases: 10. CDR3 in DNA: TGTGCCAGCAGCCCCCAGGGGGCCAAGGCTTACAATGAGCAGTTCTTC. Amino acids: CASSPQGAKAYNEQFF.

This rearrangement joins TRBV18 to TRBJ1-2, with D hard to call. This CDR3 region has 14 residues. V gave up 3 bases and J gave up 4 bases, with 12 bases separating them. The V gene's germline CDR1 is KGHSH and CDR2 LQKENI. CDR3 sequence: CASSPTDGFYGYTF. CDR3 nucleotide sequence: TGTGCCAGCTCACCTACGGACGGATTCTATGGCTACACCTTC. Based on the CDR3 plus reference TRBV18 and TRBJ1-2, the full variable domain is NAGVMQNPRHLVRRRGQEARLRCSPMKGHSHVYWYRQLPEEGLKFMVYLQKENIIDESGMPKERFSAEFPKEGPSILRIQQVVRGDSAAYFCASSPTDGFYGYTFGSGTRLTVV.

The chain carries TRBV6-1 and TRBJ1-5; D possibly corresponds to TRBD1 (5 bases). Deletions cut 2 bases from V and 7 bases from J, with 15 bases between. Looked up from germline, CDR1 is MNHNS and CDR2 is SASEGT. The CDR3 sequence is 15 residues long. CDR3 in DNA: TGTGCCAGCAGTGAAAGGGGCAGGGTCGGCCAGCCCCAGCATTTT. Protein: CASSERGRVGQPQHF.